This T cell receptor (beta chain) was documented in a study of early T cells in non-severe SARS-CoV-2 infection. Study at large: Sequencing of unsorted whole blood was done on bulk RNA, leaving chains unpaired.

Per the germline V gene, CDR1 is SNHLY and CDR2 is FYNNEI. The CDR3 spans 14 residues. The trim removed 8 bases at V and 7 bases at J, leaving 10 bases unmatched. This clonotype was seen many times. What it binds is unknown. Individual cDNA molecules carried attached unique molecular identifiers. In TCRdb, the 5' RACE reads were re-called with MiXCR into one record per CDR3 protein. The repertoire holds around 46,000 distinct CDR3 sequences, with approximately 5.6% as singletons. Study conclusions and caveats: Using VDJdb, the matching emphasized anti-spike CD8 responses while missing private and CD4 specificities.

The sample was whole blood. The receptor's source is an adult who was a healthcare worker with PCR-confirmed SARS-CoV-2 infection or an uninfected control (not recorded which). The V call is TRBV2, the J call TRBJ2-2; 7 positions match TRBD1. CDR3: CASAWVQGNGELFF. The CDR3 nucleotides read TGTGCCAGCGCGTGGGTACAGGGGAACGGGGAGCTGTTTTTT.